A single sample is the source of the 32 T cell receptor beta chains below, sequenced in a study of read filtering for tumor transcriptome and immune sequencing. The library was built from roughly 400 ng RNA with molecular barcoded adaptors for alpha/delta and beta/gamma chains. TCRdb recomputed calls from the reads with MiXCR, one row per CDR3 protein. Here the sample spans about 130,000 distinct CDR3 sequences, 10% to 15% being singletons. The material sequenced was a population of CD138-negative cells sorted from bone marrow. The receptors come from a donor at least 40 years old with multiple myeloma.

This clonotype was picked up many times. Written as DNA, the CDR3 is TGTGCCAGCAGCCAAGTGATGTCTAGCGGGGGGGCAGGAGAGACCCAGTACTTC. Translating gives CASSQVMSSGGAGETQYF. V gene TRBV3-1 combines with J gene TRBJ2-5, with 12 bases matching TRBD2. Germline V gene lookup returns CDR1 LGHDT and CDR2 YNNKEL (reference sequence). J lost 4 bases, V lost 1 base, and 10 bases had no gene match. This CDR3 spans 18 amino acids.

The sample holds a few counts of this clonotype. CDR3 DNA sequence: TGCAGTGCCCGACAGGATCATAATTCACCCCTCCACTTT. Its translation: CSARQDHNSPLHF. V gene TRBV20-1 combines with J gene TRBJ1-6, with a possible D match to TRBD1 (6 bases). Trimming removed 6 bases from V and 5 bases from J, with 11 bases in between. The CDR3 contains 13 residues. The germline V gene has CDR1 DFQATT and CDR2 SNEGSKA (reference sequence).

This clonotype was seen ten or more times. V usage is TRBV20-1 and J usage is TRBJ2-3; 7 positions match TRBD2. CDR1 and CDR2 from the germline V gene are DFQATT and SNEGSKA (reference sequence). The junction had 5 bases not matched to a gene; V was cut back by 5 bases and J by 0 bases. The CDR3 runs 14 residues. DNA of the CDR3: TGCAGTGCTGTGGCGGGAGATAGCACAGATACGCAGTATTTT. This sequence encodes CSAVAGDSTDTQYF.

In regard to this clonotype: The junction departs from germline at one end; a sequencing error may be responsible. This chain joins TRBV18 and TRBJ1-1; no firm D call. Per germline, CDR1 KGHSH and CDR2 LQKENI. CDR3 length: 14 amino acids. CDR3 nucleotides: TGTGCCAGCTCTACAAATGCGATGAACTCTGAAGCTTTCTTT. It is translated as CASSTNAMNSEAFF.

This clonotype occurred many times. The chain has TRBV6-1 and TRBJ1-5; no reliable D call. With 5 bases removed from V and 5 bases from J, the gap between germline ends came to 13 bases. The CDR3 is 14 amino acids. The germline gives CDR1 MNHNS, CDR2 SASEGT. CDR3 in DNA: TGTGCCAGCAGTTACTCGGGTATCGATCAGCCCCAGCATTTT. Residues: CASSYSGIDQPQHF.

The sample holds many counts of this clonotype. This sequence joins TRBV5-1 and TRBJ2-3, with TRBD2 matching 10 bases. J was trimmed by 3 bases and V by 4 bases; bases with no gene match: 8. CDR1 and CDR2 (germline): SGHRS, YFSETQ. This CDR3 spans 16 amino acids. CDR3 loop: CASSSLAGGSTDTQYF. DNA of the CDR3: TGCGCCAGCAGCAGCTTAGCGGGGGGATCGACAGATACGCAGTATTTT.

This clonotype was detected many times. The CDR3 region has the DNA TGCAGTGCTAGAGAACTTCAGACTAGTCGAGTGGGACAAGAGACCCAGTACTTC. Translating gives CSARELQTSRVGQETQYF. The gene calls are TRBV20-1 and TRBJ2-5; D may be TRBD2 (6 bases). Trimming left V 0 bases short and J 2 bases short, with 22 bases between. CDR3 length: 18 residues. Germline assignment: CDR1 DFQATT and CDR2 SNEGSKA (reference sequence).

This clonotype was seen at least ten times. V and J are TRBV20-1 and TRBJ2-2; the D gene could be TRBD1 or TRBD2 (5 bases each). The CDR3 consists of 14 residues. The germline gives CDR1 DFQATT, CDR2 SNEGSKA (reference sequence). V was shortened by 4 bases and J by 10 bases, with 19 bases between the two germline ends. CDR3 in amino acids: CSAMGPSVREELFF. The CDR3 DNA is TGCAGTGCTATGGGACCGAGCGTCAGGGAGGAGCTGTTTTTT.

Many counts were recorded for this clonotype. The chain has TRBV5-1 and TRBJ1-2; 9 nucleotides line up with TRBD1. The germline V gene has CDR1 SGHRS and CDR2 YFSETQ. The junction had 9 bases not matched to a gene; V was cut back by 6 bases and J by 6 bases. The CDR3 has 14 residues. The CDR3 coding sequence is TGCGCCAGCAAGAAGACAGGGGGTTTGGATGGCTACACCTTC. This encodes CASKKTGGLDGYTF.

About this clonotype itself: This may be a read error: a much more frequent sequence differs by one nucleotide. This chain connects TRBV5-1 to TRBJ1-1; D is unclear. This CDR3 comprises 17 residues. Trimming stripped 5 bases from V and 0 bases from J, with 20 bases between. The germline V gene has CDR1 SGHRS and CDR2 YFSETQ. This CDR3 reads CASRRDDRQRMNTEAFF. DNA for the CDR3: TGCGCCAGCAGACGCGATGACCGCCAACGGATGAACACTGAAGCTTTCTTT. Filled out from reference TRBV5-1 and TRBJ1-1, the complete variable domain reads KAGVTQTPRYLIKTRGQQVTLSCSPISGHRSVSWYQQTPGQGLQFLFEYFSETQRNKGNFPGRFSGRQFSNSRSEMNVSTLELGDSALYLCASRRDDRQRMNTEAFFGQGTRLTVV.

The CDR3 DNA is TGTGCCAGTACCTTGACAGGGGACAGGGGGAGAGGCTACACCTTC. Amino acids: CASTLTGDRGRGYTF. This chain links TRBV19 with TRBJ1-2; 11 bases are shared with TRBD1. V shed 7 bases, J shed 8 bases, and the junction held 12 bases outside the gene matches. The germline V gene encodes CDR1 LNHDA and CDR2 SQIVND (reference sequence). This CDR3 spans 15 amino acids.

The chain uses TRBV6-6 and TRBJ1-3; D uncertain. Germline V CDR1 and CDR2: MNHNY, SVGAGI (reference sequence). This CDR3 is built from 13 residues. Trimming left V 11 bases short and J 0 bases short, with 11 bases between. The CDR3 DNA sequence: TGTGCCGCCTGGGCAATCTCTGGAAACACCATATATTTT. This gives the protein CAAWAISGNTIYF.

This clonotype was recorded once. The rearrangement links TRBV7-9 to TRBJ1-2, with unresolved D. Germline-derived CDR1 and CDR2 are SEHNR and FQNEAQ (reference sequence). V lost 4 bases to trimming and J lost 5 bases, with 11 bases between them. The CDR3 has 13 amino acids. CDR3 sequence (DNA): TGTGCCAGCAGCTGGACTGGGGTATATGGCTACACCTTC. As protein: CASSWTGVYGYTF.

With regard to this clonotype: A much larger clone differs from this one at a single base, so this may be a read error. The CDR3 bases are TGTGCCAGCTCAGGACAAGCAATGAACGCTGAAGCTTTCTTT. Amino acid sequence: CASSGQAMNAEAFF. This chain joins TRBV18 and TRBJ1-1; possibly TRBD1 for D (5 bases). CDR3 length: 14 residues. CDR1 and CDR2 (germline): KGHSH, LQKENI.

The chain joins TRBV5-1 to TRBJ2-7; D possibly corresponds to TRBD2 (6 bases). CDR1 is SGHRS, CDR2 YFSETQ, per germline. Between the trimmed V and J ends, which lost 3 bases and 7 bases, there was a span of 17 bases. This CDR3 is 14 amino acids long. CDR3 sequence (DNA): TGCGCCAGCAGCTCGGACGGGAGATCGGGGGAGCAGTACTTC. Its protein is CASSSDGRSGEQYF.

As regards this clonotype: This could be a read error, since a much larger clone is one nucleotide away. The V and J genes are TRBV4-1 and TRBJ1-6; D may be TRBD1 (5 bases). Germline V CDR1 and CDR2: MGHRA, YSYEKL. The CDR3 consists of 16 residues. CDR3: CASRQGLTRGDSPLHF. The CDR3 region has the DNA TGCGCCAGCAGACAAGGGTTGACACGGGGGGATTCACCCCTCCACTTT.

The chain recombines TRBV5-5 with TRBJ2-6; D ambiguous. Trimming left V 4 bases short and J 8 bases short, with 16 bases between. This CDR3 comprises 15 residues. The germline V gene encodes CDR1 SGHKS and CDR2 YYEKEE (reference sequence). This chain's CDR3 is CASSDPGYDSNVLTF. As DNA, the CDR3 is TGTGCCAGCAGCGATCCTGGATATGACTCCAACGTCCTGACTTTC.

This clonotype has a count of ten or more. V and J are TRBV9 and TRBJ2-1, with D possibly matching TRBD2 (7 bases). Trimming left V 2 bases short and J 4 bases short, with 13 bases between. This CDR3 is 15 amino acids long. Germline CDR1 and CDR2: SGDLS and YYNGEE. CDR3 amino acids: CASSVGGAGYNEQFF. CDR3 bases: TGTGCCAGCAGCGTGGGGGGGGCGGGATACAATGAGCAGTTCTTC.

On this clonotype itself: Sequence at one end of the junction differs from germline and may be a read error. The CDR3 here is CASSPQGHTYNEQFF. The CDR3 DNA reads as TGTGCTAGCAGCCCACAGGGACACACTTACAATGAGCAGTTCTTC. V gene TRBV7-9 combines with J gene TRBJ2-1; tentatively, D is TRBD1 (6 bases). Germline CDR1 SEHNR, CDR2 FQNEAQ (reference sequence). The length of the CDR3 is 15 residues.

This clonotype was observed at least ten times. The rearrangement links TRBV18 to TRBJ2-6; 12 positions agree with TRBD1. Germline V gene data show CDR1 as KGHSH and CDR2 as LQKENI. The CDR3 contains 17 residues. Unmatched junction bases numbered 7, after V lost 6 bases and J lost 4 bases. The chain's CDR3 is CASSAGTGGPGANVLTF. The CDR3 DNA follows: TGTGCCAGCTCCGCCGGGACAGGGGGCCCCGGGGCCAACGTCCTGACTTTC.

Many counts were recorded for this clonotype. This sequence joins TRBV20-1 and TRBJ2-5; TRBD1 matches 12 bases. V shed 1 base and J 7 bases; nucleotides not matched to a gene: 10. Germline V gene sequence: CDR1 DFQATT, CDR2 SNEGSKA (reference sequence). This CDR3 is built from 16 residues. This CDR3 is CSARVVPGQGAGTQYF. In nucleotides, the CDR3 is TGCAGTGCTAGAGTCGTCCCGGGACAGGGGGCCGGGACCCAGTACTTC.

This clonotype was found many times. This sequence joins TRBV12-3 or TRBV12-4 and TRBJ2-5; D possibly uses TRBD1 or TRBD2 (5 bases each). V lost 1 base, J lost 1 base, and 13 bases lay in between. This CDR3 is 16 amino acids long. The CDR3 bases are TGTGCCAGCAGTTTAGGGCCCCTTGGGGGCCAAGAGACCCAGTACTTC. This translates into CASSLGPLGGQETQYF.

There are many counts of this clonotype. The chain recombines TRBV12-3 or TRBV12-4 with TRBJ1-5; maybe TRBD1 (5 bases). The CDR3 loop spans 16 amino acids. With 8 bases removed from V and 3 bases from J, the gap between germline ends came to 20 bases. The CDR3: CASGYGAGQANQPQHF. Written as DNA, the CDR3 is TGTGCCAGCGGCTATGGGGCAGGGCAAGCCAATCAGCCCCAGCATTTT.

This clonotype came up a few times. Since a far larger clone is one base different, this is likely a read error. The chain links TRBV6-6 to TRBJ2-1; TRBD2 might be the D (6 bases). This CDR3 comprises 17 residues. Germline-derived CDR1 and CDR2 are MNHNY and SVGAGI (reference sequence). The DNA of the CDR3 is TGTGCCAGCAGTTATGGTAGTGGGGTGGGGAGGTACAATGTGCAGTTCTTC. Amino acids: CASSYGSGVGRYNVQFF.

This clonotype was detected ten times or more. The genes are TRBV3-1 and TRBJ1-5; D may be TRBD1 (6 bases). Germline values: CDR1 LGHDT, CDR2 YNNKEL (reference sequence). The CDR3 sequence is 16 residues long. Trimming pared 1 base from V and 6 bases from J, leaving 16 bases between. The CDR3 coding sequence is TGTGCCAGCAGCCAAGGGGCCGCAGGGGTGGGTCAGCCCCAGCATTTT. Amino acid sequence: CASSQGAAGVGQPQHF.

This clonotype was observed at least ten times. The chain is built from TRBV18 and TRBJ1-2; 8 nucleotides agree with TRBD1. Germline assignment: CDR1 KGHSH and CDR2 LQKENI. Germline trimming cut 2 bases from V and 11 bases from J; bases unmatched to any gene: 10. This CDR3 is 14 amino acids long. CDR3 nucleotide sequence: TGTGCCAGCTCACCAGGGGGACAGGTCCCCCCTTACACCTTC. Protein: CASSPGGQVPPYTF.

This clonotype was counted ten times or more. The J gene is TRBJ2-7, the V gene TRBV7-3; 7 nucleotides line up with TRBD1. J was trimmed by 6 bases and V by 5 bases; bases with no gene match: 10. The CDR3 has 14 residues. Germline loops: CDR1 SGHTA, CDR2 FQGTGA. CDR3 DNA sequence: TGTGCCAGCAGCCCAGGGACAGTTCTCGGCGAGCAGTACTTC. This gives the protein CASSPGTVLGEQYF.

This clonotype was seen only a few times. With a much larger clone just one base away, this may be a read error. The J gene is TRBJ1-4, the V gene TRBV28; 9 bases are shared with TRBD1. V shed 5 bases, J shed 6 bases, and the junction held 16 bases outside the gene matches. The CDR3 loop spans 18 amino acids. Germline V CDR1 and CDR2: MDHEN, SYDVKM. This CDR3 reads CASSTPLSRDREDEKLFF. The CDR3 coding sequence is TGTGCCAGCAGTACGCCCCTCTCCCGGGACAGGGAAGATGAAAAACTGTTTTTT.

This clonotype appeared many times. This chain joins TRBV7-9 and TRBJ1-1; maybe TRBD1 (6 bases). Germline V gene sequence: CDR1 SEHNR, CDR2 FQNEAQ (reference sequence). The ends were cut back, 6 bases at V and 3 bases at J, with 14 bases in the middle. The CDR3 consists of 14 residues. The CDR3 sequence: CASSNRAGDTEAFF. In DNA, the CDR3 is TGTGCCAGCAGTAACAGGGCGGGCGACACTGAAGCTTTCTTT.

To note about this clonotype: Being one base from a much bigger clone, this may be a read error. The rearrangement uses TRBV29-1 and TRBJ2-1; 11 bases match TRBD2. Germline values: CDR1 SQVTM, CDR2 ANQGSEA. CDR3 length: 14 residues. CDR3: CSVVTSGGYNEQLF. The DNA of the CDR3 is TGCAGCGTTGTTACTAGCGGGGGTTACAATGAGCAGCTCTTC.

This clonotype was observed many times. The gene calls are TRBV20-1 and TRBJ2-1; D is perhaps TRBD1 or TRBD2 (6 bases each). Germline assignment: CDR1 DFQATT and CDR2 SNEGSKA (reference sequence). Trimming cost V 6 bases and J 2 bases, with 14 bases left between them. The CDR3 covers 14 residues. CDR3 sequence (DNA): TGCAGTGCGGAAAGAGGGGGGCCCTACAATGAGCAGTTCTTC. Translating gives CSAERGGPYNEQFF.

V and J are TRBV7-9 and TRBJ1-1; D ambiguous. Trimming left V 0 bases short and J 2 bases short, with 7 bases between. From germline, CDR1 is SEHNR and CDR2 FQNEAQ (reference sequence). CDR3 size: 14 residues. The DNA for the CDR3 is TGTGCCAGCAGCTTAGCCTCGGCAAACACTGAAGCTTTCTTT. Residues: CASSLASANTEAFF. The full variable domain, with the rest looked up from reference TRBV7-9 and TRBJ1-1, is DTGVSQNPRHKITKRGQNVTFRCDPISEHNRLYWYRQTLGQGPEFLTYFQNEAQLEKSRLLSDRFSAERPKGSFSTLEIQRTEQGDSAMYLCASSLASANTEAFFGQGTRLTVV.